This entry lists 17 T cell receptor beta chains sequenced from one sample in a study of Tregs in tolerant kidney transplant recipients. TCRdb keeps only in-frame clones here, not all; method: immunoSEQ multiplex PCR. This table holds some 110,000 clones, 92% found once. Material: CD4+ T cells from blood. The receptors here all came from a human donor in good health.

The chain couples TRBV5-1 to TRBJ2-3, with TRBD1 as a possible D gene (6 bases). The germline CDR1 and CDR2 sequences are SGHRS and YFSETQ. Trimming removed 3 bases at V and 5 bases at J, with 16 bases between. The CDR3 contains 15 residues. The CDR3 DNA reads TGCGCCAGCAGCTATGGGAGACAGGTCGGAGATACGCAGTATTTT. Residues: CASSYGRQVGDTQYF.

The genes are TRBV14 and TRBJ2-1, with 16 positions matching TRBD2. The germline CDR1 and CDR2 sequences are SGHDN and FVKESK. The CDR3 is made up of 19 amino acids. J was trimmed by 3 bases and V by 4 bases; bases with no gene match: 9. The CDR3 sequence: CASSRPGTSGRAFYNEQFF. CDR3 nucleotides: TGTGCCAGCAGCCGTCCCGGGACTAGCGGGAGGGCCTTCTACAATGAGCAGTTCTTC.

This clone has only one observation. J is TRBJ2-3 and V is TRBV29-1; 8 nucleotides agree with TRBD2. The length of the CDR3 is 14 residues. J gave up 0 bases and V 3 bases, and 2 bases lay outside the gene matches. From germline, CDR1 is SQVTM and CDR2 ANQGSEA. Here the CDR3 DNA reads TGCAGCGTTGATACTAGCGGAAGCACAGATACGCAGTATTTT. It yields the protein CSVDTSGSTDTQYF.

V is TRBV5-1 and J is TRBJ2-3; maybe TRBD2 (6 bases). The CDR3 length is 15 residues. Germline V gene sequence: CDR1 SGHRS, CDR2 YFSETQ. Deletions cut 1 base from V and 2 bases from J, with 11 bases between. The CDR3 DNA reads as TGCGCCAGCAGCTTGACTAGCACCCACACAGATACGCAGTATTTT. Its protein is CASSLTSTHTDTQYF. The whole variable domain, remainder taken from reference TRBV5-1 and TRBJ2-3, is KAGVTQTPRYLIKTRGQQVTLSCSPISGHRSVSWYQQTPGQGLQFLFEYFSETQRNKGNFPGRFSGRQFSNSRSEMNVSTLELGDSALYLCASSLTSTHTDTQYFGPGTRLTVL.

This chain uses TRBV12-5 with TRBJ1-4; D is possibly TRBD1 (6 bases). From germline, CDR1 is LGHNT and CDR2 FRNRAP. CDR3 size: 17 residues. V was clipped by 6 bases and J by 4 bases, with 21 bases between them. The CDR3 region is CASGLLGAGANNEKLFF. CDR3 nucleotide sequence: TGTGCTAGTGGACTTCTGGGGGCAGGGGCAAATAATGAAAAACTGTTTTTT.

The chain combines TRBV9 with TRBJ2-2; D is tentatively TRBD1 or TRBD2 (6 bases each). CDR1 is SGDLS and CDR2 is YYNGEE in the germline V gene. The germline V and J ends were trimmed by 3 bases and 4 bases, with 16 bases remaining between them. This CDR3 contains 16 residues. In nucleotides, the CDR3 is TGTGCCAGCAGCGCCGTTGGGGGGCGGATCACCGGGGAGCTGTTTTTT. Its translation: CASSAVGGRITGELFF.

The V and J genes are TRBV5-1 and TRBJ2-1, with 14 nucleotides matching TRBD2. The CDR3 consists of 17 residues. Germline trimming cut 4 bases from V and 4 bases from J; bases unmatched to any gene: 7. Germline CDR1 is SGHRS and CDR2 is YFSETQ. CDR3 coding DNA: TGCGCCAGCAGCCCGGGACTAGCGGGGGAGTTTTACAATGAGCAGTTCTTC. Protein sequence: CASSPGLAGEFYNEQFF.

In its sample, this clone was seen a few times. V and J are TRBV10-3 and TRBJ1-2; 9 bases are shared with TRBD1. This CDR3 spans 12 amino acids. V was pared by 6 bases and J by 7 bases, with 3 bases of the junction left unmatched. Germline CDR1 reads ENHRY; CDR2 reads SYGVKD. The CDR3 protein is CAISGTGSGYTF. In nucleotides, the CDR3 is TGTGCCATCAGCGGGACAGGGAGTGGCTACACCTTC.

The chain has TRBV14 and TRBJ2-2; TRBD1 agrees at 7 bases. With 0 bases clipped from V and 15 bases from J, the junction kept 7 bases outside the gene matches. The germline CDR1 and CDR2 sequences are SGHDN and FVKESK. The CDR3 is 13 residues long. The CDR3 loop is CASSQDLARGLFF. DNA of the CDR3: TGTGCCAGCAGCCAAGACTTGGCCAGGGGGTTGTTTTTT.

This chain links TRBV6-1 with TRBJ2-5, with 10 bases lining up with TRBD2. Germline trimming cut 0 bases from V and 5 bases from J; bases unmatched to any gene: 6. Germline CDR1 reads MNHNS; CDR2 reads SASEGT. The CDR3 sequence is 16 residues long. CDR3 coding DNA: TGTGCCAGCAGTGAAGCCACTAGCGGGGTGGGGGAGACCCAGTACTTC. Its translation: CASSEATSGVGETQYF.

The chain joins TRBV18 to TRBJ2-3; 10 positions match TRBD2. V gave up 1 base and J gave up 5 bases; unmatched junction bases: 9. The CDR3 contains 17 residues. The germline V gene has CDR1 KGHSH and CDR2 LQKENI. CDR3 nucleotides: TGTGCCAGCTCACCACAAAAGACTAGCGGGTTTGGAGATACGCAGTATTTT. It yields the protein CASSPQKTSGFGDTQYF. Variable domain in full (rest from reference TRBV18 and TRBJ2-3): NAGVMQNPRHLVRRRGQEARLRCSPMKGHSHVYWYRQLPEEGLKFMVYLQKENIIDESGMPKERFSAEFPKEGPSILRIQQVVRGDSAAYFCASSPQKTSGFGDTQYFGPGTRLTVL.

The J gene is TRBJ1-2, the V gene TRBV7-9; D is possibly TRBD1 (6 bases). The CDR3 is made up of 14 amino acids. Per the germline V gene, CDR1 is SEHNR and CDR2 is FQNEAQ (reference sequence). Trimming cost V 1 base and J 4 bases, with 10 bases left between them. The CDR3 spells CASSLGQDLYGYTF. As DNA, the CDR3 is TGTGCCAGCAGCTTAGGACAGGACCTCTATGGCTACACCTTC.

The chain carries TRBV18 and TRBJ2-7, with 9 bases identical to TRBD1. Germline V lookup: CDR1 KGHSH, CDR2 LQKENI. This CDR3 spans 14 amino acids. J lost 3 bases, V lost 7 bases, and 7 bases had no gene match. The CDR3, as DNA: TGTGCCAGCTTTTCGGGGACAGGGAACTACGAGCAGTACTTC. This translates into CASFSGTGNYEQYF. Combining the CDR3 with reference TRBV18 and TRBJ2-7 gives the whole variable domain NAGVMQNPRHLVRRRGQEARLRCSPMKGHSHVYWYRQLPEEGLKFMVYLQKENIIDESGMPKERFSAEFPKEGPSILRIQQVVRGDSAAYFCASFSGTGNYEQYFGPGTRLTVT.

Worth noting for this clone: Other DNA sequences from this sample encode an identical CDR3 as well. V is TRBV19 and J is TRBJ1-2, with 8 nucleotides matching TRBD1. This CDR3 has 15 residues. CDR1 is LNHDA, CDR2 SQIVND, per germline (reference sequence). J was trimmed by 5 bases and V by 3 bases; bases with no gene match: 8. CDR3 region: CASSIQAGGRYGYTF. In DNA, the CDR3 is TGTGCCAGTAGTATTCAGGCAGGGGGCAGGTATGGCTACACCTTC.

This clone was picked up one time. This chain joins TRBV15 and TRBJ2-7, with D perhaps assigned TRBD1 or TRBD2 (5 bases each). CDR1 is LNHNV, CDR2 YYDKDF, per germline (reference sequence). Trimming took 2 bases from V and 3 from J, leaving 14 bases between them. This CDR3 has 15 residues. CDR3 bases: TGTGCCACCAGCAGATCGGGGACGGGGAACTACGAGCAGTACTTC. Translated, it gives CATSRSGTGNYEQYF.

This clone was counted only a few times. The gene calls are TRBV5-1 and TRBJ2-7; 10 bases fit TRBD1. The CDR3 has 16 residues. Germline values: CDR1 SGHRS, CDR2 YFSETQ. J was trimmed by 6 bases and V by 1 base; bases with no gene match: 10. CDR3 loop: CASSLLIDRGRLEQYF. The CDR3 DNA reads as TGCGCCAGCAGCTTGCTGATAGACAGGGGGCGCCTCGAGCAGTACTTC.

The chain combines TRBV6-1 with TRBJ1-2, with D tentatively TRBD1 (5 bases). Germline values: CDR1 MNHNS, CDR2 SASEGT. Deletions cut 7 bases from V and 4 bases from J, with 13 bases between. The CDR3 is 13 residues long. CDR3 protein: CASTPGRGYGYTF. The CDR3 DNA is TGTGCCAGCACCCCAGGGCGCGGCTATGGCTACACCTTC.